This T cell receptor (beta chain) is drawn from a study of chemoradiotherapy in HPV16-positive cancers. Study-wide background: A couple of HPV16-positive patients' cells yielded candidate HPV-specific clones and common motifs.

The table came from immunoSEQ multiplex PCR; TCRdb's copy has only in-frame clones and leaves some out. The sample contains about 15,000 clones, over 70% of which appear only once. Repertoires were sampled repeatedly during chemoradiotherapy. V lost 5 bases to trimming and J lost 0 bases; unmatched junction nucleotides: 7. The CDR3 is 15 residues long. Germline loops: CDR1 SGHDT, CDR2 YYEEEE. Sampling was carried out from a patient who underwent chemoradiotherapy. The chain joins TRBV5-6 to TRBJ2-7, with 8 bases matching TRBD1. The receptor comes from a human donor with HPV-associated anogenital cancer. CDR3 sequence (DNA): TGTGCCAGCAGGCAGGGACAGGAATACTCCTACGAGCAGTACTTC. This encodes CASRQGQEYSYEQYF.